This TCR beta chain derives from a study of blood T cell repertoires in COVID-19. V shed 1 base and J shed 4 bases, with 8 bases lying between them. CDR1 SGHRS and CDR2 YFSETQ come from the germline V gene. The length of the CDR3 is 13 residues. Sequenced by immunoSEQ multiplex PCR; TCRdb stores in-frame clones only, minus some. The table lists 200,000 to 250,000 clones, approximately 82% of them singletons. In this sample, this clone turned up once. Sequencing was done on a sample of peripheral blood. The TCR was taken from a woman in her thirties or forties with acute or convalescent COVID-19. This chain links TRBV5-1 with TRBJ1-1; TRBD1 is a possible D gene (5 bases). CDR3 bases: TGCGCCAGCAGCTTGTCCGGGGGCACTGAAGCTTTCTTT. Protein product: CASSLSGGTEAFF.